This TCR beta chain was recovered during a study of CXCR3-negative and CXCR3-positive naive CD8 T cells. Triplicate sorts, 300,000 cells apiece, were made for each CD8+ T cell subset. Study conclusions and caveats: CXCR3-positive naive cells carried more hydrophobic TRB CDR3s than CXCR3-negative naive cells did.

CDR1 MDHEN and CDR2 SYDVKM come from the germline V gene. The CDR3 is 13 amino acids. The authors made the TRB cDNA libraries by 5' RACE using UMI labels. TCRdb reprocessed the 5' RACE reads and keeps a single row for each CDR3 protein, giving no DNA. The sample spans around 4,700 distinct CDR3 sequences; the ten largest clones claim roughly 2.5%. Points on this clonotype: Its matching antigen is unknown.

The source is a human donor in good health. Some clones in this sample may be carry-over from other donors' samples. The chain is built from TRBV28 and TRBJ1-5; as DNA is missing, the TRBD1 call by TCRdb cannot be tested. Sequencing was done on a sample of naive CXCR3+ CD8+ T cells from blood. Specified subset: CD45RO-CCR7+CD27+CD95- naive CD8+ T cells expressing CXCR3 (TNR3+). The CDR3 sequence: CATRGGRNQPQHF.